Detailed here is one T cell receptor beta chain. The source of the sample is a study of blood T cell repertoires in COVID-19. In the study overall: Acute-phase and convalescent COVID-19 samples originated in the United States, Italy and Spain.

V dropped 1 base and J dropped 14 bases, with 7 bases sitting between them. There are 11 residues in the CDR3. Per the germline V gene, CDR1 is SGHDT and CDR2 is YYEEEE. In the source study's methods: Using reference gene primer amplification, nucleated cell counts were estimated. Using immunoSEQ multiplex PCR, the repertoire was profiled, and TCRdb retains in-frame clones only, with some absent. That table supplies the V and J calls and clone size; D and trimming were determined from the DNA. The sample shows 180,000 or so clones, roughly 86% of them seen only once. The chain has TRBV5-6 and TRBJ1-6; D is uncertain. Sequenced: peripheral blood. This receptor was obtained from a man aged 40-55 years with active or convalescent COVID-19. The CDR3 sequence: CASSLSSTLHF. In nucleotides, the CDR3 is TGTGCCAGCAGCTTGTCATCCACCCTCCACTTT.